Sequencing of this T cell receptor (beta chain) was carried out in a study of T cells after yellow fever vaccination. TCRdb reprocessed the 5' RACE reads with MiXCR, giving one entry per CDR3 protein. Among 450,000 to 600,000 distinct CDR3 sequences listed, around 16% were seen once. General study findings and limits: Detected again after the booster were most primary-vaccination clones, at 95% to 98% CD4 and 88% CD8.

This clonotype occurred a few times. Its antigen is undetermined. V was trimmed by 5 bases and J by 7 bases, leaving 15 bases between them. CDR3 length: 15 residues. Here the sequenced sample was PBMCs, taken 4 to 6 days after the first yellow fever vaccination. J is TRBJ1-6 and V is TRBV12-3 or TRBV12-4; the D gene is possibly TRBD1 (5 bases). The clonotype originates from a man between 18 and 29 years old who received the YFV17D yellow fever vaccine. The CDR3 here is CASSRLAGSNSPLHF. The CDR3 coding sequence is TGTGCCAGCAGTCGGCTGGCAGGGTCCAATTCACCCCTCCACTTT.